This T cell receptor beta chain was identified in a study of T cells after yellow fever vaccination. The CDR3 loop spans 13 amino acids. Germline loops: CDR1 MNHNS, CDR2 SASEGT. V was clipped by 5 bases and J by 8 bases; unmatched bases: 6. This clonotype has more than one count but fewer than ten. What it binds is not known. TCRdb processed the 5' RACE reads anew with MiXCR; each CDR3 protein has one entry. The sample records approximately 300,000 distinct CDR3 sequences, roughly 8.7% being singletons. Study-wide results and caveats: Sorted repertoires could include abundant contaminating clonotypes from bulk cells.

V is TRBV6-1 and J is TRBJ1-2; 9 bases fit TRBD1. The TCR was taken from a man aged 18 to 30 who received the YFV17D yellow fever vaccine. The specimen comprised PBMCs, sampled on the day of the first yellow fever vaccination. CDR3 nucleotides: TGTGCCAGCAGTCCACTGGGACAGGGCGGCTACACCTTC. This gives the protein CASSPLGQGGYTF.